This section outlines one T cell receptor beta chain sequence together with its context. Its target is unknown. This entry belongs to a study of vaccination effects on CD4 cells after COVID-19. Study as a whole: The ViraFEST assay expanded antigen-specific CD4+ T cells with viral peptide pools before sequencing. Three convalescent patients were sampled both early and late post-vaccination.

Researchers isolated CD4+ T cells once approximately eleven days of culture had elapsed. The person was diagnosed with PCR-confirmed SARS-CoV-2 infection between March and December 2020. Everyone in the study got two shots of either the BNT162b2 or mRNA-1273 vaccine. Cultures got half-medium changes with IL-2 on days 3 and 7. Sequencing used immunoSEQ multiplex PCR; TCRdb keeps in-frame clones, though not all of them. The profile covers approximately 40,000 clones, with less than 85% appearing a single time and 3% to 4% taken by the ten largest. CDR1 MNHNS and CDR2 SASEGT come from the germline V gene. The CDR3 sequence is 16 residues long. The V end was cut by 5 bases, the J end by 10 bases, with 21 bases between.

The origin of this receptor is a human donor who had a prior SARS-CoV-2 infection. The J gene is TRBJ1-6, the V gene TRBV6-1; D is unresolved. Here the sequenced sample was CD4+ T cells from PBMCs cultured without peptide, taken after COVID-19 vaccination. The CDR3 DNA is TGTGCCAGCAGTAAAGGACCGGGTCCCTTCGGCTCACCCCTCCACTTT. Protein: CASSKGPGPFGSPLHF.